The 10 T cell receptor beta chains reported below all come from one sample, sequenced in a study of blood T cell repertoires in COVID-19. Produced via immunoSEQ multiplex PCR; TCRdb's table is partial and in-frame only. The sample includes fewer than 250,000 clones, roughly 84% of them seen just once. Material: PBMCs or T cells enriched from blood (not recorded which). The receptors shown here come from a woman aged 25 to 39 who had been exposed to COVID-19.

The CDR3 bases are TGTGCCAGCAGTTTTACAACCTACGAGCAGTACTTC. Translated, it gives CASSFTTYEQYF. This chain joins TRBV12-3 or TRBV12-4 and TRBJ2-7, with D unresolved. The ends were cut back, 3 bases at V and 2 bases at J, with 5 bases in the middle. This CDR3 has 12 residues.

This clone came up a few times. This chain links TRBV6-5 with TRBJ1-4; D remains unclear. Trimming cost V 8 bases and J 0 bases, with 13 bases left between them. The germline CDR1 and CDR2 sequences are MNHEY and SVGAGI. The CDR3 consists of 15 residues. CDR3 DNA sequence: TGTGCCAGCCGGGGTCGGATTGCAACTAATGAAAAACTGTTTTTT. Its translation: CASRGRIATNEKLFF.

This rearrangement joins TRBV2 to TRBJ2-2, with 8 bases fitting TRBD2. The V gene end was trimmed by 10 bases and the J gene end by 0 bases; junction bases not matched to a gene: 7. The germline V gene has CDR1 SNHLY and CDR2 FYNNEI. CDR3 length: 15 amino acids. CDR3 loop: CATRGGATNTGELFF. The CDR3 region has the DNA TGTGCCACCCGGGGGGGGGCGACGAACACCGGGGAGCTGTTTTTT. Looking up the rest from reference TRBV2 and TRBJ2-2 gives the full variable domain: EPEVTQTPSHQVTQMGQEVILRCVPISNHLYFYWYRQILGQKVEFLVSFYNNEISEKSEIFDDQFSVERPDGSNFTLKIRSTKLEDSAMYFCATRGGATNTGELFFGEGSRLTVL.

The chain uses TRBV30 and TRBJ1-5; D is ambiguous. Trimming removed 7 bases from V and 4 bases from J, with 14 bases in between. Germline-derived CDR1 and CDR2 are GTSNPN and SVGIG (reference sequence). CDR3 size: 13 residues. In nucleotides, the CDR3 is TGTGCCTTTCAACCGGGGAGGAATCAGCCCCAGCATTTT. It encodes CAFQPGRNQPQHF.

The sample holds a few counts of this clone. The chain uses TRBV2 and TRBJ1-4, with 7 bases lining up with TRBD1. The V and J ends lost 2 bases and 8 bases, in that order; junction bases with no gene match: 8. The CDR3 contains 15 residues. Germline V gene data show CDR1 as SNHLY and CDR2 as FYNNEI. The chain's CDR3 is CASSENRDRQEKLFF. The CDR3 DNA follows: TGTGCCAGCAGTGAAAACCGGGACAGACAAGAAAAACTGTTTTTT. The entire variable domain, with the rest obtained from reference TRBV2 and TRBJ1-4, is as follows: EPEVTQTPSHQVTQMGQEVILRCVPISNHLYFYWYRQILGQKVEFLVSFYNNEISEKSEIFDDQFSVERPDGSNFTLKIRSTKLEDSAMYFCASSENRDRQEKLFFGSGTQLSVL.

This chain connects TRBV6-5 to TRBJ1-2; D is perhaps TRBD1 (6 bases). This CDR3 comprises 14 residues. Germline CDR1 is MNHEY and CDR2 is SVGAGI. Trimming cost V 4 bases and J 2 bases, with 11 bases left between them. The CDR3 here is CASSSPDRNYGYTF. As DNA, the CDR3 is TGTGCCAGCAGTTCCCCAGACAGGAACTATGGCTACACCTTC.

The V gene is TRBV30, the J gene TRBJ2-4; TRBD1 matches 7 bases. The CDR3 spans 16 residues. The ends lost 0 bases at V and 0 bases at J; junction bases unmatched: 5. The germline V gene has CDR1 GTSNPN and CDR2 SVGIG (reference sequence). For the CDR3, the DNA is TGTGCCTGGAGTGTGGACAGGCGACTAGCCAAAAACATTCAGTACTTC. Its translation is CAWSVDRRLAKNIQYF.

The V and J genes are TRBV7-9 and TRBJ1-6; unclear D gene. The germline V and J ends were trimmed by 7 bases and 7 bases, with 20 bases remaining between them. CDR3 length: 16 residues. The germline V gene has CDR1 SEHNR and CDR2 FQNEAQ (reference sequence). The CDR3 region is CASTKATEVVNSPLHF. CDR3 sequence (DNA): TGTGCCAGCACCAAAGCGACGGAGGTTGTGAATTCACCCCTCCACTTT.

The gene calls are TRBV6-1 and TRBJ2-1; the D is unclear. This CDR3 has 12 residues. Germline assignment: CDR1 MNHNS and CDR2 SASEGT. V lost 3 bases and J 6 bases, leaving 6 bases between the germline ends. The CDR3 protein is CASSDVGNEQFF. The CDR3 nucleotides read TGTGCCAGCAGTGACGTCGGCAATGAGCAGTTCTTC.

DNA of the CDR3: TGTGCCAGCAGCTCCAGATTGAGGGGAAACACCATATATTTT. Its protein is CASSSRLRGNTIYF. The chain uses TRBV11-2 and TRBJ1-3, with no clear D. Germline CDR1 reads SGHAT; CDR2 reads FQNNGV. V lost 4 bases, J lost 4 bases, and 11 bases lay in between. This CDR3 spans 14 amino acids.